This TCR beta chain was observed in a study of T cells after yellow fever vaccination. General study points: Among primary-vaccination clones, most reappeared after the booster, at around 97% for CD4 and around 91% for CD8. Though weaker, the secondary response peaked faster, on day 5 versus 15.

TCRdb recomputed calls from the 5' RACE reads with MiXCR, one row per CDR3 protein. The table lists 510,000 or so distinct CDR3 sequences, about a fifth of them singletons. To note about this clonotype: Its specificity is unknown. Germline and junction disagree at one end, which may indicate a read error.

The CDR3 is made up of 15 amino acids. The germline V gene encodes CDR1 SGHRS and CDR2 YFSETQ. This receptor was identified in a young man who received the YFV17D yellow fever vaccine. This material consisted of PBMCs, taken 15 days after the yellow fever booster vaccination. The chain has TRBV5-1 and TRBJ2-3, with D possibly TRBD2 on 5 matching bases. The CDR3 nucleotides are TGCGACAGCAGCTTAGGGCGGGCAGCCACAGATACGCAGTATTTT. Its translation: CDSSLGRAATDTQYF.